This T cell receptor (beta chain) was captured in a study of tumour-infiltrating T cells in Burkitt lymphoma. In the study overall: Repertoire clonality predicted overall and progression-free survival.

Only in-frame clones appear in the TCRdb table, and some are missing; sequencing was by immunoSEQ multiplex PCR. The data show roughly 15,000 clones, 30% seen once. This clone has a handful of counts. Germline V gives CDR1 MGHRA, CDR2 YSYEKL. V dropped 0 bases and J dropped 10 bases, with 12 bases sitting between them. There are 13 residues in the CDR3. J is TRBJ1-1 and V is TRBV4-1; TRBD1 is a possible D gene (5 bases). Sequenced input: tumor tissue. This TCR was sampled from a human donor with diffuse large B-cell lymphoma. In nucleotides, the CDR3 is TGCGCCAGCAGCCAAGAGGGGAGGGACGGAGCTTTCTTT. It encodes CASSQEGRDGAFF.